These 3 T cell receptor beta chains share one sample of origin, sequenced in a study of shared clonotypes between healthy human individuals. Data came from immunoSEQ multiplex PCR; TCRdb stores just in-frame clones and leaves some out. The profile covers fewer than 600,000 clones, with around 79% appearing a single time and approximately 12% taken by the ten largest. The sequenced sample was PBMCs. These receptors all come from a woman between 35 and 50 years old in good health. Some clones in this sample may be carry-over from other donors' samples.

V and J are TRBV29-1 and TRBJ2-1; D is possibly TRBD1 or TRBD2 (6 bases each). The CDR3 contains 14 residues. V was pared by 1 base and J by 5 bases, with 12 bases between. The V gene's germline CDR1 is SQVTM and CDR2 ANQGSEA. CDR3 sequence (DNA): TGCAGCGTTGAAGGAGGAAGGGGGGACAATGAGCAGTTCTTC. Protein product: CSVEGGRGDNEQFF.

The rearrangement uses TRBV27 and TRBJ2-1, with a tentative D call TRBD2 (5 bases). This CDR3 region has 11 residues. CDR1 and CDR2 from the germline V gene are MNHEY and SMNVEV (reference sequence). The V end lost 5 bases, the J end lost 9 bases, and 8 bases lay between the germline ends. DNA of the CDR3: TGTGCCAGCAGTGAGGGTGGTGAGCAGTTCTTC. Protein: CASSEGGEQFF.

This clone showed up just once. This chain links TRBV5-4 with TRBJ1-5; 10 bases align to TRBD1. The V gene's germline CDR1 is SGHNT and CDR2 YYREEE (reference sequence). Losses at the gene ends were 0 bases for V and 7 bases for J; bases not matched to a gene: 7. The CDR3 runs 16 residues. CDR3 nucleotides: TGTGCCAGCAGCTTGGAGGTGACAGGGGGCGGACAGCCCCAGCATTTT. It is translated as CASSLEVTGGGQPQHF.